This T cell receptor (beta chain) was sequenced for a study of cytomegalovirus exposure and HLA in healthy donors (dated by TCRdb to between 2016 and 2019). At the level of the whole study: According to an earlier analysis of several hundred of the donors, roughly 180 million T cells yielded 90 million to 140 million unique TCR beta sequences and approximately 300 Gb of sequence data. Donor age, sex, ethnicity and CMV serostatus were collected together with the repertoire data. A later analysis re-examined previously published TCR beta repertoires from more than 650 donors and added high-resolution HLA genotyping to investigate patterns of TCR occurrence. High-throughput TCR immunosequencing, statistical association of individual TCRs with disease status, and machine learning were combined to predict cytomegalovirus infection status. The number of typed donors differed by locus: about 620-640 for A, B, C, DRB1 and DQB1; 522 for DQA1; 606 for DPA1; and some 430 for DPB1. The study aimed to test whether signatures of past pathogen exposure could be identified by cataloging public T cell receptors. Among 398 genotyped donors of the cohort, an average of around 220,000 unique TCR beta nucleotide sequences was sequenced per donor, of which roughly 18% were non-productive. The T cell repertoires of around 730 subjects were profiled by immunosequencing and related to cytomegalovirus serostatus. In a later genetic analysis, genome-wide SNP genotypes for 398 of the 666 donors were used, and that subset was treated as a discovery cohort. Of the roughly 390 genotyped donors, more than 75% were placed in the genetic ancestry cluster associated with self-reported Caucasian donors. In an earlier analysis of a few hundred of the donors, high-throughput TCR beta sequencing was used to judge whether each TCR beta V gene segment behaved as functional or pseudogenic. All discovery cohort repertoires had been generated using a single sequencing platform. Rather than using new phenotypic data, the later analysis identified candidate immune exposures from TCR beta sequences and from how often those sequences occurred across donors. An early release that covered roughly 600 HLA-typed donors contained approximately 300 gigabases of sequencing data and approximately 85 million unique TCR sequences. A separate validation cohort of approximately 130 different subjects was used in addition to the roughly 620-subject first cohort. About 5 DR-DQ haplotypes were handled as single units for association and clustering, since linkage in the cohort was strong. Class I and class II HLA loci were covered by the typing at four-digit resolution. The research as a whole found: The earlier analysis of 587 of the donors excluded roughly 17 rarely observed V segments, including chromosome 9 orphons, because counts were too low. The study listed 150 to 200 TCR beta chains as associated with cytomegalovirus. In an earlier analysis of fewer than 750 of the donors, most TCR beta V segments were observed in productive rearrangements about 90% or about 30% of the time, broadly matching IMGT annotations. Linkage disequilibrium might explain the correlated functional status among segregating V segments, but an unknown experimental factor could not be ruled out. CMV serostatus was the only immune exposure information available for the cohort. Because some donors lacked HLA typing at each locus, the association tests relied only on the typed subset. The authors suggested that the approach could potentially be extended to other disease states and immunological phenotypes. Roughly uniform sequencing depth across donors was assumed in presence/absence analyses, although this assumption may not hold. The classifier was reported to diagnose cytomegalovirus status with high specificity and sensitivity in both the original cohort and the validation cohort. A later analysis found that TCR association rates varied across HLA loci, with DRB1 alleles showing the most associated TCRs and HLA-C alleles the fewest. A later analysis associated about 18,000 TCR beta sequences with specific HLA alleles at a false discovery rate of 0.05. A later genetic analysis associated a missense DCLRE1C variant with V-gene and J-gene trimming of TCR beta chains, and an independent cohort replicated the association. A further reported finding was that TCR beta sequences accurately predicted the HLA-A and HLA-B alleles for most subjects in the first cohort. When HLA alleles, especially DR and DQ, strongly co-occurred, TCR associations were difficult to assign to individual alleles. A later analysis reported that several top co-occurrence clusters appeared linked to parvovirus B19, influenza, CMV and Epstein-Barr virus. Compared with the roughly 600-donor mean, donors in an Asian-associated ancestry cluster had fewer N-insertions in productive TCRs, according to a later genetic analysis. Some IMGT-functional V segments, including TRBV6-2 and TRBV6-3, could not be distinguished by the 87-base-pair reads and were therefore excluded. The cohort was sequenced for TCR beta chains only, and without alpha or paired-chain data the features that could be detected were limited. A few of the identified cytomegalovirus-associated TCR beta chains were confirmed in vitro to be specific for cytomegalovirus antigens. In a later analysis, HLA-associated TCR beta chains were found to be more clonally expanded and to have lower generation probabilities than equally common non-associated chains. Most TCR sequences were seen in very few donors, while some public TCRs were found in many individuals. The sequencing pipeline was judged likely to have produced a cluster of highly shared sequence variants as a technical artifact. A later analysis found that most CMV-associated TCR beta chains appeared HLA-restricted, with HLA associations seemingly driven largely by CMV exposure.

The cohort comprised 710 or so healthy bone marrow donors. All cohort members were sampled while nominally healthy, although unrecorded immune exposures were likely present. The donor tested CMV seronegative and was one of the 352 seronegative cohort members. A peripheral blood sample was provided by each donor, and peripheral blood mononuclear cells were used for TCR beta sequencing. Genomic DNA extraction from the blood cell samples was performed with the Qiagen DNeasy Blood Extraction Kit. Libraries were built with the immunoSEQ multiplex PCR assay. The multiplex PCR relied on a mix of 60 forward primers for TCR Vbeta segments and 13 reverse primers for TCR Jbeta segments. Amplification of the CDR3 region of rearranged TCR beta genes was performed with a multiplex PCR assay on genomic DNA. Amplified TCR beta libraries were sequenced as 87-base-pair reads on the Illumina HiSeq System. The study's processing was this. Across the 666 repertoires, a later analysis counted 60 million to 90 million unique TCR beta chains, around 10 million of which were shared by at least two donors. A nearest-neighbor algorithm error-corrected the raw reads and collapsed the reads into unique sequences, merging closely related sequences to remove PCR and sequencing errors. V, D and J gene segments were assigned by aligning CDR3 sequences to IMGT reference sequences. For a sequence to be retained, a match of at least six nucleotides was required to both a V gene segment and a J gene segment. Rearrangements were called productive when the CDR3 lacked stop codons and stayed in frame with V and J; all others were non-productive. CDR3 was defined according to IMGT convention as the region running from the second conserved V-encoded cysteine to the conserved J-encoded phenylalanine. The earlier analysis of fewer than 750 of the donors excluded sequences that lacked an unambiguous match to a single V gene segment. In an earlier analysis of approximately 550 of the donors, V segments were called functional above 56.7% productive rearrangements and were called segregating when the between-donor standard deviation exceeded 5%. A statistical classification framework was developed to diagnose cytomegalovirus status using the catalog of TCR beta chain sequences. In a later analysis, TCR nucleotide sequences were compared against IMGT/GENE-DB human TR gene sequences so that V and J genes could be assigned. Using the TCRdist pipeline, a later analysis assigned CDR3 sequences along with most-parsimonious VDJ recombination scenarios. In a later analysis, each TCR beta chain was defined by its CDR3 amino acid sequence together with its V-gene family, and reads lacking a unique V-gene family were excluded. To address suspected cross-contamination and a sequencing artifact, a later analysis removed 592 highly shared, low-generation-probability nucleotide sequences. A later analysis calculated a clonal expansion index for each public chain from normalized within-repertoire ranks of inferred template counts. Generation probabilities in a later analysis came from a VDJ recombination model fitted to out-of-frame rearrangements, and those results were checked against IGoR. Hypergeometric tests were used in a later analysis to score TCR-TCR, TCR-HLA and TCR-CMV co-occurrence, with a repertoire-size bias correction applied to the TCR pairs. A later analysis estimated false discovery rates by permuting HLA or CMV assignments 20 times. In a later analysis, co-occurring TCRs were grouped using DBSCAN, with TCRdist sequence similarity added in when clustering inside HLA-allele-positive subsets. Repertoires with fewer than 30,000 or more than 120,000 public chains, plus five repertoires with anomalous nucleotide sharing, were excluded from co-occurrence clustering. What TCRdb holds here is the immuneACCESS table cut down to in-frame rearrangements. Part of the clones is not present; checked against another copy, under half of the missing clones reflect an unresolved V gene, and the others are unexplained. V and J calls plus clone size are reproduced from that table; the DNA served to infer D and trimming. Counted in this sample were about 150,000 clones; 80% to 85% of them appeared once. The ten most abundant clones make up about 2.6% of the sample.

About this clone itself: The clone's antigen remains unknown. One base away there is no much larger clone; base qualities are not given.

The germline V gene encodes CDR1 SEHNR and CDR2 FQNEAQ (reference sequence). The junction shows trimming of 4 bases on V and 5 bases on J, and the gene matches do not reach 7 bases of it. The CDR3 sequence holds 14 residues, the cysteine and phenylalanine included. Only the CDR3 part of the read is kept: 42 bases, read in frame from the first base. The sequence came from a boy younger than 10 in good health and CMV-seronegative. The chain is made from TRBV7-9 and TRBJ2-5; TRBD1 fits 7 bases in the junction. Sequencing input: PBMCs. The nucleotide sequence is given as TGTGCCAGCAGCTCCCAGGGGGTCCGCGAGACCCAGTACTTC. Translation gives CASSSQGVRETQYF.